This T cell receptor (beta chain) was documented in a study of radiotherapy plus CTLA-4 blockade in lung cancer. The CDR3 has 11 residues. The V end lost 7 bases, the J end lost 5 bases, and 5 bases lay between the germline ends. The germline V gene has CDR1 MGHDK and CDR2 SYGVNS. The method was immunoSEQ multiplex PCR; TCRdb's version includes in-frame clones alone and lacks a portion of them. The sample lists approximately 100,000 clones, approximately 85% occurring once. This clone turned up a few times. The TCR comes from a human donor with non-small cell lung cancer who had a partial response to radiotherapy plus ipilimumab. The chain carries TRBV25-1 and TRBJ1-4; D is unclear. The sequencing here drew on peripheral blood, taken from a patient treated with radiotherapy plus ipilimumab. The CDR3 reads CASKENEKLFF. The CDR3 DNA is TGTGCCAGCAAAGAGAATGAAAAACTGTTTTTT.